Below are 4 T cell receptor beta chains sequenced from a single sample in a study of OX40 agonist ivuxolimab in advanced cancers. Data came from immunoSEQ multiplex PCR; TCRdb stores just in-frame clones and leaves some out. Among roughly 64,000 clones, more than 80% were seen once, and the ten largest hold approximately 2%. The sample consisted of CD4+ or CD8+ T cells sorted from blood, taken in a trial of the OX40 agonist ivuxolimab. Receptors were obtained from an adult with an advanced solid tumor such as melanoma, head and neck, liver or kidney cancer.

The chain has TRBV9 and TRBJ2-7, with 12 bases that match TRBD1. In germline, CDR1 is SGDLS, CDR2 YYNGEE. After removal of 4 bases from V and 6 bases from J, the junction contained 5 bases not matched to a gene. This CDR3 spans 14 amino acids. The CDR3, as DNA: TGTGCCAGCAGCCCCCGGGACAGGGGGCCCGAGCAGTACTTC. As protein: CASSPRDRGPEQYF.

V and J are TRBV19 and TRBJ2-7, with D maybe TRBD2 (5 bases). From germline, CDR1 is LNHDA and CDR2 SQIVND (reference sequence). This CDR3 region has 15 residues. V gave up 4 bases and J gave up 0 bases, with 13 bases separating them. Here the CDR3 DNA reads TGTGCCAGTAGTACCCCCGGGCGGGTCTCCTACGAGCAGTACTTC. Its protein is CASSTPGRVSYEQYF.

As DNA, the CDR3 is TGTGCCAGCCGTGGATTGGGGGGACGCACAGATACGCAGTATTTT. Its translation is CASRGLGGRTDTQYF. V is TRBV5-6 and J is TRBJ2-3; D perhaps matches TRBD2 (6 bases). The CDR3 is 15 amino acids. Between the trimmed V and J ends, which lost 7 bases and 1 base, there was a span of 16 bases. Germline-derived CDR1 and CDR2 are SGHDT and YYEEEE.

V and J are TRBV4-3 and TRBJ2-5; no firm D call. The CDR3 loop spans 13 amino acids. With 5 bases removed from V and 5 bases from J, the gap between germline ends came to 12 bases. Germline loops: CDR1 LGHNA, CDR2 YSLEER. The CDR3 bases are TGCGCCAGCAGCAAAGTGTATGGGGAGACCCAGTACTTC. Amino acid sequence: CASSKVYGETQYF.